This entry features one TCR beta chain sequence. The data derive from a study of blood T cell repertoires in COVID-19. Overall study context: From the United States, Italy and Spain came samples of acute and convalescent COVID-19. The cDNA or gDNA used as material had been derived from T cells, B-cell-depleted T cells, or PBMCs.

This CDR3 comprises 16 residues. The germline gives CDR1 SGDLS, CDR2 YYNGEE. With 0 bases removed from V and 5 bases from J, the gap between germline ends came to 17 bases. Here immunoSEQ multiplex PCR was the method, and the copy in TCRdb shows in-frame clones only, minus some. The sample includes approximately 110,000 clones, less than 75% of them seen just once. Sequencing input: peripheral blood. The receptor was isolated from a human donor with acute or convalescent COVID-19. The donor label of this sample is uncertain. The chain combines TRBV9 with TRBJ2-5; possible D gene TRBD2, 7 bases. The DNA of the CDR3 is TGTGCCAGCAGCGTAGGTCCGGGGGGCTTTATGGAGACCCAGTACTTC. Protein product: CASSVGPGGFMETQYF.